What follows is one T cell receptor beta chain and its context. This sample stems from a study of shared clonotypes between healthy human individuals. V lost 4 bases and J lost 0, with 7 bases in between. This CDR3 spans 14 amino acids. The germline V gene encodes CDR1 SGHAT and CDR2 FQNNGV. TCRdb's copy holds only in-frame clones and misses some; the assay was immunoSEQ multiplex PCR. There are about 1,500,000 clones in the sample; roughly 95% occur only once, and roughly 1.1% lies in the top ten. This TCR was recovered from a man younger than 45 in good health. Sequencing used naive CD4+ T cells sorted from blood. Subset meaning: CD45RA+ positively selected. V is TRBV11-2 and J is TRBJ2-1; D unresolved. This CDR3 is CASSSGISYNEQFF. CDR3 in DNA: TGTGCCAGCAGCTCTGGGATCTCCTACAATGAGCAGTTCTTC.